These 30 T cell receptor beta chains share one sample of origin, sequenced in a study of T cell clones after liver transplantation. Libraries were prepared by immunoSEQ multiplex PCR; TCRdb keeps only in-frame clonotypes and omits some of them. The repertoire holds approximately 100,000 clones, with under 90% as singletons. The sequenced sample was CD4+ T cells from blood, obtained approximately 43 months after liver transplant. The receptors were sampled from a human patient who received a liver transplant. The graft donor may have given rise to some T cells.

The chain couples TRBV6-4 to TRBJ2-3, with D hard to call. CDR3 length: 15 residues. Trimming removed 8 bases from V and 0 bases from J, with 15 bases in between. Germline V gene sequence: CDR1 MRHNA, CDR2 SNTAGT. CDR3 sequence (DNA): TGTGCCAGCTCCTCACGGCCTACTAGCACAGATACGCAGTATTTT. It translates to CASSSRPTSTDTQYF.

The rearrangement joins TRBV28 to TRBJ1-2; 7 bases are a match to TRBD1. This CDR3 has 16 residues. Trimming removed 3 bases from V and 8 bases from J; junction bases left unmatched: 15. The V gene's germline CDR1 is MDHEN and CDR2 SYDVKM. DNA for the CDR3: TGTGCCAGCAGTTTTCTTCAGGGACAGCCGGTGGTCGGCTACACCTTC. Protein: CASSFLQGQPVVGYTF.

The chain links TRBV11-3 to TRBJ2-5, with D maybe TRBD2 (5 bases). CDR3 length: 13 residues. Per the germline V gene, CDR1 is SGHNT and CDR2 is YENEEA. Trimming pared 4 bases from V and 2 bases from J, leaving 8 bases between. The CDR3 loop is CASSSGIQETQYF. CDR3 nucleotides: TGTGCCAGCAGCTCCGGGATACAAGAGACCCAGTACTTC.

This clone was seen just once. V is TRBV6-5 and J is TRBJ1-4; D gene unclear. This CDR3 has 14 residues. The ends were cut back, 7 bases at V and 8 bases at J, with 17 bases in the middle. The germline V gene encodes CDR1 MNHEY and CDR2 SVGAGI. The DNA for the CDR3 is TGTGCCAGCAAAGATCAGGTTAGGGCCGAAAAACTGTTTTTT. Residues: CASKDQVRAEKLFF.

CDR3 nucleotides: TGTGCCAGCGTCTCACAGGGATCATCCGGGGAGCTGTTTTTT. Protein sequence: CASVSQGSSGELFF. The genes are TRBV6-6 and TRBJ2-2, with TRBD1 as a possible D gene (6 bases). The V gene's germline CDR1 is MNHNY and CDR2 SVGAGI (reference sequence). Deletions cut 8 bases from V and 6 bases from J, with 16 bases between. The CDR3 runs to 14 residues.

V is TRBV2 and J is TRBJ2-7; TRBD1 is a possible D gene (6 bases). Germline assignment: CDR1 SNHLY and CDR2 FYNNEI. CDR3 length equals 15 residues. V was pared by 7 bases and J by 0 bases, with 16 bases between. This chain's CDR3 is CASKEGQLSSYEQYF. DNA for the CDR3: TGTGCCAGCAAAGAAGGACAGCTGAGCTCCTACGAGCAGTACTTC.

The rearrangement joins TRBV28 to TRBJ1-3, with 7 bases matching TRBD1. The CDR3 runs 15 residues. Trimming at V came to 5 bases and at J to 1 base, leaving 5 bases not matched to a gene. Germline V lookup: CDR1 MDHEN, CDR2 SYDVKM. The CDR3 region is CASSDRVKSGNTIYF. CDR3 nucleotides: TGTGCCAGCAGTGACAGGGTTAAGTCTGGAAACACCATATATTTT.

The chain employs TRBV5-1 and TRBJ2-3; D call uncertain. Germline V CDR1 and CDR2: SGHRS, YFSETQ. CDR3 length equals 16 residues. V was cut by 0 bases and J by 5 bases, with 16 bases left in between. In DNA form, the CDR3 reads TGCGCCAGCAGCTTGGCCATTTGGCGCAGTGGAGATACGCAGTATTTT. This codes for CASSLAIWRSGDTQYF.

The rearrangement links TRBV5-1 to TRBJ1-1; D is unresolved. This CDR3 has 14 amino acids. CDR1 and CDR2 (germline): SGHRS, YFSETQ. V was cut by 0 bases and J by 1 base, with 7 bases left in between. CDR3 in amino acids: CASSLGGPNTEAFF. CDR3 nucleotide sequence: TGCGCCAGCAGCTTGGGGGGTCCGAACACTGAAGCTTTCTTT.

CDR3 sequence reads: CAWSVRASYEQYF. In DNA form, the CDR3 reads TGTGCCTGGAGTGTACGTGCCTCCTACGAGCAGTACTTC. V gene TRBV30 combines with J gene TRBJ2-7; D not resolved. Germline V lookup: CDR1 GTSNPN, CDR2 SVGIG (reference sequence). This CDR3 contains 13 residues. Trimming shortened V by 0 bases and J by 0 bases, and 6 bases separated the two germline ends.

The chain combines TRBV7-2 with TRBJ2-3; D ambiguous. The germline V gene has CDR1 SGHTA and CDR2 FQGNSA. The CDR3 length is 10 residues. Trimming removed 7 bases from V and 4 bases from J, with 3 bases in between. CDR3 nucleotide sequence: TGTGCCAGCAAAGCAGATACGCAGTATTTT. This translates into CASKADTQYF.

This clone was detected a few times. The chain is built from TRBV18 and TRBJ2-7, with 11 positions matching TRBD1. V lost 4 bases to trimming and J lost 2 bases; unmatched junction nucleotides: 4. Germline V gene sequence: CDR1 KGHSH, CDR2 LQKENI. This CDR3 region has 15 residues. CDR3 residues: CASSRGGQGAYEQYF. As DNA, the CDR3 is TGTGCCAGCTCACGAGGGGGACAGGGGGCCTACGAGCAGTACTTC.

CDR3 residues: CASSHTRTGDRTGELFF. CDR3 coding DNA: TGTGCCAGCAGCCACACCAGGACAGGGGATCGCACCGGGGAGCTGTTTTTT. The V gene is TRBV13, the J gene TRBJ2-2; 9 nucleotides agree with TRBD1. V gave up 5 bases and J gave up 4 bases; unmatched junction bases: 11. The CDR3 has 17 residues. Germline values: CDR1 PRHDT, CDR2 FYEKMQ (reference sequence). Supplemented by reference TRBV13 and TRBJ2-2, the full variable domain reads AAGVIQSPRHLIKEKRETATLKCYPIPRHDTVYWYQQGPGQDPQFLISFYEKMQSDKGSIPDRFSAQQFSDYHSELNMSSLELGDSALYFCASSHTRTGDRTGELFFGEGSRLTVL.

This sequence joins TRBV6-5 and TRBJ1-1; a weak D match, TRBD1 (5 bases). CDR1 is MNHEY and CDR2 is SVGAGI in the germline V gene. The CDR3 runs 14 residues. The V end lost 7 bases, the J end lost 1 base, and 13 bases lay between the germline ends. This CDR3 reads CASTPPTGNTEAFF. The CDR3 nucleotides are TGTGCCAGCACCCCCCCTACAGGGAACACTGAAGCTTTCTTT.

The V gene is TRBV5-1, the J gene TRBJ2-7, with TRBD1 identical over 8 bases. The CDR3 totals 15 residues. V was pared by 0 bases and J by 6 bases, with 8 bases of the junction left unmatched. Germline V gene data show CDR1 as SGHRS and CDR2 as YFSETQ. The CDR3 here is CASSLDGRGPAEQYF. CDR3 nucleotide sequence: TGCGCCAGCAGCTTGGACGGCAGGGGGCCCGCCGAGCAGTACTTC. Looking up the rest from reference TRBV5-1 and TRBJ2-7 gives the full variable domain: KAGVTQTPRYLIKTRGQQVTLSCSPISGHRSVSWYQQTPGQGLQFLFEYFSETQRNKGNFPGRFSGRQFSNSRSEMNVSTLELGDSALYLCASSLDGRGPAEQYFGPGTRLTVT.

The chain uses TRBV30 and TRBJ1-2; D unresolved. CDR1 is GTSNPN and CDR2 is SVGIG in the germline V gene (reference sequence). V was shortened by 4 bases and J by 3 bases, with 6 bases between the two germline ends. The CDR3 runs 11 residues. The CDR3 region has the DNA TGTGCCTGGACTGAGGACTATGGCTACACCTTC. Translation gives CAWTEDYGYTF.

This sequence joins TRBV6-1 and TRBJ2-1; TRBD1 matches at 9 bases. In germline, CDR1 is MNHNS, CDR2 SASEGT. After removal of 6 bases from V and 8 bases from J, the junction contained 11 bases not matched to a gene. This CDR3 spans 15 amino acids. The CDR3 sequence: CASRPDRGIWYEQFF. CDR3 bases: TGTGCCAGCAGACCAGACAGGGGGATTTGGTATGAGCAGTTCTTC.

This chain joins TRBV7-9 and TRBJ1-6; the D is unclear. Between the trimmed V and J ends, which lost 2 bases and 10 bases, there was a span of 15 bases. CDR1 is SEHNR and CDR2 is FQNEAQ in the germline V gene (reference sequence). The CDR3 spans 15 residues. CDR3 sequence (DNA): TGTGCCAGCAGCTTAAGGGTGGGGTCTTTATCACCCCTCCACTTT. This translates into CASSLRVGSLSPLHF.

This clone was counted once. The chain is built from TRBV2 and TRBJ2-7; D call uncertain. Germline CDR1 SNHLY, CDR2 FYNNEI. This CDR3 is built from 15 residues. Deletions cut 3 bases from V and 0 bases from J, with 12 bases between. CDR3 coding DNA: TGTGCCAGCAGTGATTCTGAGGTAGGCTCCTACGAGCAGTACTTC. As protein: CASSDSEVGSYEQYF. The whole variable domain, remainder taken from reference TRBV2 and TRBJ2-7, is EPEVTQTPSHQVTQMGQEVILRCVPISNHLYFYWYRQILGQKVEFLVSFYNNEISEKSEIFDDQFSVERPDGSNFTLKIRSTKLEDSAMYFCASSDSEVGSYEQYFGPGTRLTVT.

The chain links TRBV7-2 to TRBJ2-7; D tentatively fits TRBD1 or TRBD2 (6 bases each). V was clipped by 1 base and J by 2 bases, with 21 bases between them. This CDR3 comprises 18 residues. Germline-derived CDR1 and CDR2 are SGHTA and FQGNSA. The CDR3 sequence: CASSLGTGAAVTPYEQYF. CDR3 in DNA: TGTGCCAGCAGCTTAGGCACGGGGGCGGCAGTTACCCCCTACGAGCAGTACTTC.

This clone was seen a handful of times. CDR3 nucleotides: TGTGCCACCAGCAGGAACTGGAGGGCTGATGGCTACACCTTC. Protein product: CATSRNWRADGYTF. The chain is built from TRBV15 and TRBJ1-2; D unclear. The length of the CDR3 is 14 residues. Trimming took 3 bases from V and 6 from J, leaving 14 bases between them. Germline loops: CDR1 LNHNV, CDR2 YYDKDF (reference sequence).

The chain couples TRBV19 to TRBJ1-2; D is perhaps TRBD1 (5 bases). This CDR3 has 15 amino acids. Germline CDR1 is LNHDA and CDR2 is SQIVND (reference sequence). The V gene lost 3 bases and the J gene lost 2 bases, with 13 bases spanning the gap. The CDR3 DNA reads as TGTGCCAGTAGTATCGGGAGGGGACCAAACTATGGCTACACCTTC. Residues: CASSIGRGPNYGYTF.

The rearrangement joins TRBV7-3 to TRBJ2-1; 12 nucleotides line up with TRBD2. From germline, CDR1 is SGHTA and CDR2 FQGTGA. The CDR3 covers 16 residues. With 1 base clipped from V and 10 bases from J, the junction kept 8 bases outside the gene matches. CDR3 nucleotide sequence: TGTGCCAGCAGCTTAAGAAGGACTAGCGGGGATTTGGAGCAGTTCTTC. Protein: CASSLRRTSGDLEQFF.

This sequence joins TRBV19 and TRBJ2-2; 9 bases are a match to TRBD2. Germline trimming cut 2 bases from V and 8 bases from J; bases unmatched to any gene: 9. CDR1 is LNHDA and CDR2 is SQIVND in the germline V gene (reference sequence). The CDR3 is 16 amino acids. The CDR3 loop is CASSILAGSSGGELFF. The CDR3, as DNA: TGTGCCAGTAGTATACTAGCGGGGAGTTCCGGAGGGGAGCTGTTTTTT.

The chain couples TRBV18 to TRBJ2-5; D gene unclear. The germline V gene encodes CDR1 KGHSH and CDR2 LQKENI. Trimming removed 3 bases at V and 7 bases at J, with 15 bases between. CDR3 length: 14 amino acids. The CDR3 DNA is TGTGCCAGCTCACCCCAAAGGACGGAACGGACCCAGTACTTC. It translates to CASSPQRTERTQYF.

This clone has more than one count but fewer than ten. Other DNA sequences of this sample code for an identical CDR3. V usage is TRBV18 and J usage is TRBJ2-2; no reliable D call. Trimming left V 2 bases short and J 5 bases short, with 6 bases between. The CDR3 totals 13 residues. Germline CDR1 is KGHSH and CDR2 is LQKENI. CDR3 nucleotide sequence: TGTGCCAGCTCACCAGATCTAACCGGGGAGCTGTTTTTT. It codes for CASSPDLTGELFF.

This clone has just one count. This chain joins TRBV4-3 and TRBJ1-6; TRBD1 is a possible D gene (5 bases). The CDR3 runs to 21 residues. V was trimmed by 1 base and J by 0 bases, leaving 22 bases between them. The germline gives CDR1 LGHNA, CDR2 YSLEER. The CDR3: CASSQVQTRDDISSYNSPLHF. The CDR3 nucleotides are TGCGCCAGCAGCCAAGTTCAAACGCGGGACGATATTAGCTCCTATAATTCACCCCTCCACTTT.

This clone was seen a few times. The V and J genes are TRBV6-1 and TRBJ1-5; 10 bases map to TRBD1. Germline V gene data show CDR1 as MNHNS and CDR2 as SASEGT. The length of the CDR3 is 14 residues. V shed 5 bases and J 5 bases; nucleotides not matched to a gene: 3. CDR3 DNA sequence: TGTGCCAGCAGTTGGACAGGGGGGTATCAGCCCCAGCATTTT. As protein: CASSWTGGYQPQHF.

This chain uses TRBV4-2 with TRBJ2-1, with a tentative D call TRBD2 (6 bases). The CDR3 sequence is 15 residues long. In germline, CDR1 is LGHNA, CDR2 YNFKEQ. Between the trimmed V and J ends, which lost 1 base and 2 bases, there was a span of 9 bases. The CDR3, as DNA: TGTGCCAGCAGCCAAGTACGGGGGACCTACAATGAGCAGTTCTTC. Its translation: CASSQVRGTYNEQFF.

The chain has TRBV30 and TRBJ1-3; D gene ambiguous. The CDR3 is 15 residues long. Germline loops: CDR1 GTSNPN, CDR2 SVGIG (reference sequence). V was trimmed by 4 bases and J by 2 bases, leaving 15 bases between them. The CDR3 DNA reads TGTGCCTGGAAACAAGACATTATTCCTGGAAACACCATATATTTT. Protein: CAWKQDIIPGNTIYF.